This is a list of T cell receptor beta chains from one sample in a study of cytomegalovirus exposure and HLA in healthy donors. Generated by immunoSEQ multiplex PCR, the TCRdb table keeps only in-frame clones and is missing some. The table records 150,000 to 200,000 clones, roughly 70% of them present only once. What was sequenced was PBMCs. The source is a girl between 5 and 17 years old in good health and CMV-seronegative. The conserved cysteine and the conserved F or W are not part of the CDR3 here.

j_call v_call cdr3_aa
TRBJ1-1 TRBV27 ASSWIQGAGDTEAF
TRBJ1-1 TRBV5-1 ASSLSRGMGISAEAF
TRBJ2-7 TRBV27 ASRMGRDYEQY
TRBJ1-4 TRBV4-1 ASSNLIGWGQGRVGRSEKLF
TRBJ1-2 TRBV9 ASSVAQTGGYGYT
TRBJ2-5 TRBV2 ASRSGETQY
TRBJ1-2 TRBV19 ASTGEVRGYT
TRBJ1-5 TRBV7-7 ASAGRDQPQH
TRBJ1-3 TRBV5-1 ASSPDRNSGNTIY
TRBJ1-6 TRBV6-5 ASSRPTTYNSPLH
TRBJ2-5 TRBV11-2 ASSLDGGARETQY
TRBJ2-5 TRBV11-2 ASSAGETQY
TRBJ2-7 TRBV2 ASGQGYNYEQY
TRBJ2-1 TRBV6-5 ASSYAGISYNEQF
TRBJ1-1 TRBV7-9 ASSLANSRNTEAF
TRBJ1-5 TRBV6-5 ASSPRGSNQPQH
TRBJ2-7 TRBV6-5 ASSYSRGYEQY
TRBJ2-7 TRBV11-2 ASSPLAGPVHEQY
TRBJ2-7 TRBV7-3 ASSLGFAGENEQY
TRBJ2-5 TRBV27 ASSFRTQETQY
TRBJ1-1 TRBV9 ASSAGTLGSTEAF
TRBJ1-5 TRBV6-1 ASGTGTDQPQH
TRBJ2-5 TRBV28 ASTIQTSGVETQY
TRBJ1-4 TRBV6-1 ASSENTAAPGEKLF
TRBJ1-1 TRBV27 ASSLRVWGTEAF
TRBJ1-1 TRBV9 ASSVTGRDTEAF
TRBJ2-2 TRBV5-6 ASSFWVGLNTGELF
TRBJ1-1 TRBV7-9 ASSRSGVTEAF
TRBJ2-5 TRBV4-1 ASSLTGRETQY
TRBJ2-7 TRBV6-5 ASSSGVSSSYEQY
TRBJ1-4 TRBV10-3 AISDTGTGWEKLV
TRBJ1-2 TRBV6-5 ASTGEDYGYT
TRBJ2-5 TRBV6-5 ASSYGQTQETQY
TRBJ1-6 TRBV18 ASSPSGQGADSPLH
TRBJ2-1 TRBV5-1 ASSLTSGGSSYNEQF
TRBJ1-5 TRBV27 ASSLTVSNQPQH
TRBJ2-3 TRBV6-4 ASSDSSGGATDTQY
TRBJ2-7 TRBV5-1 ASSLGQGSSNEQY
TRBJ1-1 TRBV2 ASSGGGSEAF
TRBJ1-5 TRBV29-1 SVEKGPGVSNQPQH
TRBJ1-1 TRBV7-6 ASSTGQGMTEAF
TRBJ1-5 TRBV6-1 ASSHGTGWDQPQH
TRBJ1-5 TRBV6-1 ASSESAQPQH
TRBJ1-5 TRBV19 ASSSSVRPQH
TRBJ1-2 TRBV19 ASGDLGTGSGYT
TRBJ1-1 TRBV6-6 ASSYIDSDNTEAF
TRBJ2-7 TRBV29-1 SVGGGSSYEQY
TRBJ2-1 TRBV5-1 ASSPTPGQKYNEQF
TRBJ1-1 TRBV19 ASSIEDRAGEAF
TRBJ2-3 TRBV2 ASLPPGVGTDTQY
TRBJ1-2 TRBV11-2 ASSSTTGLMGPANYGYT
TRBJ1-1 TRBV27 ASSLYSIHRGNTEAF
TRBJ1-6 TRBV7-6 ASSLQGGLQSPLH
TRBJ2-1 TRBV30 ASQAGGFNEQF
TRBJ2-5 TRBV28 ASSLGQENQETQY
TRBJ1-1 TRBV9 ASSISQGNTEAF
TRBJ2-3 TRBV18 ASSPSADSTDTQY
TRBJ2-2 TRBV7-8 ASSLSGANTGELF
TRBJ2-7 TRBV7-9 ASSLSRTGAEQY
TRBJ1-1 TRBV10-2 ASSEGDLNTEAF